These 23 T cell receptor beta chains originate from one sample sequenced in a study of T cell clonality in common variable immunodeficiency (dated by TCRdb to about 2015). The receptor library was made with the immunoSEQ multiplex PCR assay. The table was pulled from immuneACCESS by TCRdb, which kept in-frame rearrangements only. Such tables lose some clones; where checked, under half of the loss comes from unresolved V genes, and the rest has no known cause. Across this sample, 30,000 to 40,000 clones were tabulated and none appeared just once. The ten biggest clones cover around 3% of the sample. Sequencing was done on a sample of peripheral blood mononuclear cells. These receptors were taken from a person between 18 and 70 years old in good health.

This clone was counted ten times or more. CDR3 DNA, as far as it was read: TGTGCCAGCAGTGCCCTGACTAATTCCTACGAG. It translates to CASSALTNSYE. The entire CDR3 protein reads CASSALTNSYEQYF. The genes are TRBV6-1 and TRBJ2-7; a possible D gene is TRBD2 (5 bases). The CDR3 end lies 3 residues beyond the end of the read and is filled in from the germline J gene. This CDR3 has 14 amino acids. Trimming removed 4 bases from V and 1 base from J, with 11 bases in between. Germline V CDR1 and CDR2: MNHNS, SASEGT.

The CDR3 loop is CASSIWRTSGGTDNDYTF. The CDR3 DNA, read in part, is TGTGCCAGTAGTATTTGGCGGACTAGCGGGGGCACCGACAATGAC. The chain recombines TRBV19 with TRBJ1-2; D possibly corresponds to TRBD1 (6 bases). The read finishes 3 residues shy of the CDR3 end, and the germline J gene is used to complete it. The germline V gene has CDR1 LNHDA and CDR2 SQIVND (reference sequence). This CDR3 has 18 residues.

This clone has at least ten counts. CDR3 DNA (partial): TGCGCCAGCAAAGCCGGGACAATGATAACGGGAGGC. The encoded protein is CASKAGTMITGG. The whole CDR3 is CASKAGTMITGGYTF. The chain recombines TRBV5-1 with TRBJ1-2, with D tentatively TRBD1 (6 bases). Read data end 3 residues before the CDR3 end; the end is taken from the germline J gene. There are 15 residues in the CDR3. CDR1 and CDR2 from the germline V gene are SGHRS and YFSETQ.

This clone was counted ten times or more. The read is 3 residues too short to cover the CDR3 end, so that end is filled in from the germline J gene. This chain links TRBV6-4 with TRBJ1-6; 10 nucleotides line up with TRBD1. The CDR3 contains 16 residues. Germline CDR1 MRHNA, CDR2 SNTAGT. V trimming: 0 bases; J trimming: 10 bases; junction bases outside the gene matches: 6. CDR3 bases read: TGTGCCAGCAGTGACTCGAGACAGGGGGCTGGGTCACCC. Translating gives CASSDSRQGAGSP. The whole CDR3 is CASSDSRQGAGSPLHF.

This clone has only a few counts. The read stops 3 residues short of the end of the CDR3; the missing end is completed from the germline J gene. The V gene is TRBV20-1, the J gene TRBJ2-7; possible D gene TRBD2, 6 bases. CDR1 and CDR2 from the germline V gene are DFQATT and SNEGSKA (reference sequence). The CDR3 covers 13 residues. The V end lost 4 bases, the J end lost 0 bases, and 10 bases lay between the germline ends. The CDR3 protein is CSAMGGPSYEQYF. CDR3 DNA (partial): TGCAGTGCTATGGGGGGACCCTCCTACGAG.

This clone was found many times. The read finishes 3 residues shy of the CDR3 end, and the germline J gene is used to complete it. The chain recombines TRBV30 with TRBJ2-4; D perhaps matches TRBD2 (7 bases). Germline-derived CDR1 and CDR2 are GTSNPN and SVGIG (reference sequence). CDR3 length: 13 amino acids. CDR3 DNA, as far as it was read: TGTGCCTGGAGTGGCCTGGGGGGGCTATAT. It encodes CAWSGLGGLY. The full CDR3 is CAWSGLGGLYQYF. Using reference TRBV30 and TRBJ2-4 for the parts outside the CDR3, the full variable domain is SQTIHQWPATLVQPVGSPLSLECTVEGTSNPNLYWYRQAAGRGLQLLFYSVGIGQISSEVPQNLSASRPQDRQFILSSKKLLLSDSGFYLCAWSGLGGLYQYFGAGTRLSVL.

This clone appeared many times. The read falls 3 residues short of the CDR3 end, and the missing part is taken from the germline J gene. The chain couples TRBV19 to TRBJ2-7, with TRBD1 matching 7 bases. Losses at the gene ends were 0 bases for V and 2 bases for J; bases not matched to a gene: 4. The length of the CDR3 is 15 residues. In germline, CDR1 is LNHDA, CDR2 SQIVND (reference sequence). The part of the CDR3 DNA that was read is TGTGCCAGTAGTATAGAGGGGGACAGCGCCTACGAG. Amino acids: CASSIEGDSAYE. The entire CDR3 is CASSIEGDSAYEQYF.

With respect to this clone: The DNA ends 3 residues before the CDR3 does, and the rest of the CDR3 is filled in from the germline J gene. The chain recombines TRBV11-2 with TRBJ2-1, with 11 bases aligning to TRBD2. The CDR3 is made up of 15 amino acids. Unmatched junction bases numbered 9, after V lost 8 bases and J lost 6 bases. The V gene's germline CDR1 is SGHAT and CDR2 FQNNGV. CDR3 DNA, as far as it was read: TGTGCCAGCCTACCCGGGACTAGCGGTCTCAATGAG. This sequence encodes CASLPGTSGLNE. The CDR3 in full is CASLPGTSGLNEQFF.

Many counts were recorded for this clone. The read ends 3 residues early relative to the CDR3; the germline J gene fills the gap. The chain is built from TRBV6-4 and TRBJ2-3; 8 positions agree with TRBD2. The CDR3 is 15 amino acids. In germline, CDR1 is MRHNA, CDR2 SNTAGT. Germline trimming cut 3 bases from V and 0 bases from J; bases unmatched to any gene: 2. The sequenced CDR3 bases are TGTGCCAGCAGTGAGGCTAGCGGGAGCACAGATACG. Its translation is CASSEASGSTDT. The full-length CDR3 reads as CASSEASGSTDTQYF.

Many counts were recorded for this clone. Read coverage stops 3 residues before the CDR3 terminus; the germline J gene supplies the remainder. The chain links TRBV5-4 to TRBJ2-1, with TRBD2 as a possible D gene (6 bases). The CDR3 has 14 amino acids. Trimming took 0 bases from V and 4 from J, leaving 8 bases between them. Germline CDR1 SGHNT, CDR2 YYREEE (reference sequence). The CDR3 sequence is CASSLGSGYNEQFF. The sequenced part of the CDR3 DNA is TGTGCCAGCAGCTTGGGGAGCGGGTACAATGAG.

This clone occurred many times. The read stops 3 residues short of the end of the CDR3; the missing end is completed from the germline J gene. The rearrangement uses TRBV7-9 and TRBJ1-2, with 7 positions matching TRBD1. In germline, CDR1 is SEHNR, CDR2 FQNEAQ (reference sequence). The V gene end was trimmed by 3 bases and the J gene end by 5 bases; junction bases not matched to a gene: 9. This CDR3 region has 15 residues. Partial CDR3 DNA: TGTGCCAGCAGCTTTGCCGGGACAGAACAATATGGC. Encoded protein: CASSFAGTEQYG. The CDR3 in its entirety is CASSFAGTEQYGYTF.

The table lists this clone with a few counts. The read ends 3 residues before the CDR3 terminus; that terminus is restored from the germline J gene. V gene TRBV5-1 combines with J gene TRBJ2-1, with D tentatively TRBD1 (6 bases). CDR1 is SGHRS, CDR2 YFSETQ, per germline. The CDR3 loop spans 17 amino acids. V was trimmed by 2 bases and J by 2 bases, leaving 17 bases between them. The CDR3 bases that were read are TGCGCCAGCAGCTTAGACCTACAGGGCTCAACCTACAATGAG. It translates to CASSLDLQGSTYNE. The full CDR3 protein is CASSLDLQGSTYNEQFF. Variable domain in full (rest from reference TRBV5-1 and TRBJ2-1): KAGVTQTPRYLIKTRGQQVTLSCSPISGHRSVSWYQQTPGQGLQFLFEYFSETQRNKGNFPGRFSGRQFSNSRSEMNVSTLELGDSALYLCASSLDLQGSTYNEQFFGPGTRLTVL.

This clone has a count of ten or more. The CDR3 extends 3 residues past the end of the read, so its final part is completed from the germline J gene. V is TRBV18 and J is TRBJ1-1; the D gene is possibly TRBD1 (5 bases). Germline CDR1 is KGHSH and CDR2 is LQKENI. With 7 bases removed from V and 1 base from J, the gap between germline ends came to 13 bases. CDR3 length: 14 amino acids. CDR3 sequence reads: CASCQGQTNTEAFF. Incomplete CDR3 DNA: TGTGCCAGCTGCCAGGGCCAAACGAACACTGAA. The entire variable domain, with the rest obtained from reference TRBV18 and TRBJ1-1, is as follows: NAGVMQNPRHLVRRRGQEARLRCSPMKGHSHVYWYRQLPEEGLKFMVYLQKENIIDESGMPKERFSAEFPKEGPSILRIQQVVRGDSAAYFCASCQGQTNTEAFFGQGTRLTVV.

This clone has more than one count but fewer than ten. The DNA ends 3 residues before the CDR3 does, and the rest of the CDR3 is filled in from the germline J gene. This chain joins TRBV5-1 and TRBJ2-7; 8 nucleotides agree with TRBD2. V was clipped by 3 bases and J by 4 bases; unmatched bases: 9. There are 15 residues in the CDR3. Per the germline V gene, CDR1 is SGHRS and CDR2 is YFSETQ. The CDR3 bases that were read are TGCGCCAGCAGCTCAACTAGCGGAGCGGGGTACGAG. Amino acid sequence: CASSSTSGAGYE. The whole CDR3 region reads CASSSTSGAGYEQYF.

This clone was seen ten or more times. Sequencing ends 3 residues short of the CDR3 end; the germline J gene provides the rest. The chain uses TRBV19 and TRBJ1-5, with 7 bases matching TRBD1. This CDR3 contains 15 residues. Germline CDR1 reads LNHDA; CDR2 reads SQIVND (reference sequence). Trimming took 4 bases from V and 4 from J; bases not matched to a gene: 7. CDR3: CASSTTGVGNQPQHF. The DNA read from the CDR3 is TGTGCCAGTAGTACCACAGGGGTAGGTAATCAGCCC.

Many counts were recorded for this clone. The sequence runs out 3 residues before the end of the CDR3; the remainder is reconstructed from the germline J gene. The genes are TRBV20-1 and TRBJ2-7; 9 bases fit TRBD2. Germline CDR1 and CDR2: DFQATT and SNEGSKA (reference sequence). Trimming cost V 4 bases and J 6 bases; bases outside gene matches: 10. The CDR3 has 14 amino acids. Incomplete CDR3 DNA: TGCAGTGCTATTGGGTCTAGCGGGACTAGCGAG. It translates to CSAIGSSGTSE. In full, the CDR3 is CSAIGSSGTSEQYF.

This clone was detected ten times or more. The CDR3 is cut off 3 residues early in the read; its end comes from the germline J gene. The chain has TRBV7-2 and TRBJ2-5, with D perhaps matching TRBD2 (6 bases). Trimming removed 4 bases from V and 1 base from J, with 13 bases in between. From germline, CDR1 is SGHTA and CDR2 FQGNSA. This CDR3 spans 15 amino acids. The CDR3 spells CASSYQGGPQETQYF. The sequenced part of the CDR3 DNA is TGTGCCAGCAGCTACCAGGGAGGTCCCCAAGAGACC.

This clone was counted many times. Coverage ceases 3 residues before the CDR3 finishes, and the germline J gene fills in the end. J is TRBJ1-5 and V is TRBV20-1, with D tentatively TRBD1 (6 bases). Between the trimmed V and J ends, which lost 5 bases and 0 bases, there was a span of 14 bases. The CDR3 runs 15 residues. In germline, CDR1 is DFQATT, CDR2 SNEGSKA (reference sequence). The CDR3 protein is CSAGPGQNSNQPQHF. The CDR3 DNA, read in part, is TGCAGTGCTGGCCCAGGACAGAATAGCAATCAGCCC.

This clone appeared many times. The CDR3 end is not reached by the read, which stops 3 residues before it; the germline J gene fills it in. The rearrangement links TRBV20-1 to TRBJ1-5; TRBD1 agrees at 7 bases. Germline CDR1 DFQATT, CDR2 SNEGSKA (reference sequence). Trimming removed 5 bases from V and 1 base from J; junction bases left unmatched: 2. This CDR3 is 13 amino acids long. The CDR3 spells CSAPGQSNQPQHF. CDR3 DNA, as far as it was read: TGCAGTGCTCCGGGACAGAGCAATCAGCCC.

There are many counts of this clone. The read ends 3 residues early relative to the CDR3; the germline J gene fills the gap. The chain couples TRBV11-3 to TRBJ2-7; D unresolved. The CDR3 extends over 12 amino acids. Germline values: CDR1 SGHNT, CDR2 YENEEA. V was pared by 5 bases and J by 2 bases, with 7 bases between. CDR3 bases read: TGTGCCAGCAGCCCCCTCCCCTACGAG. The encoded protein is CASSPLPYE. Given in full, the CDR3 is CASSPLPYEQYF. The full variable domain, in which reference TRBV11-3 and TRBJ2-7 provide the parts outside the CDR3, is EAGVVQSPRYKIIEKKQPVAFWCNPISGHNTLYWYLQNLGQGPELLIRYENEEAVDDSQLPKDRFSAERLKGVDSTLKIQPAELGDSAVYLCASSPLPYEQYFGPGTRLTVT.

This clone was counted at least ten times. The read halts 3 residues ahead of the CDR3 end, with the missing end drawn from the germline J gene. The J gene is TRBJ2-1, the V gene TRBV28; D call uncertain. Germline V gene sequence: CDR1 MDHEN, CDR2 SYDVKM. CDR3 length equals 14 residues. The V end was cut by 1 base, the J end by 4 bases, with 8 bases between. Here the CDR3 reads CASSLLSYYNEQFF. The CDR3 bases that were read are TGTGCCAGCAGTTTATTGAGCTATTACAATGAG.

This clone showed up many times. The CDR3 end falls 3 residues outside the read, so it is completed with the germline J gene. The rearrangement uses TRBV12-3 or TRBV12-4 and TRBJ2-4; no clear D gene. The ends were cut back, 2 bases at V and 0 bases at J, with 5 bases in the middle. This CDR3 region has 14 residues. The sequenced part of the CDR3 DNA is TGTGCCAGCAGTTTAAATCAAGCCAAAAACATT. Protein: CASSLNQAKNI. Given in full, the CDR3 is CASSLNQAKNIQYF.

This clone was counted ten times or more. The read terminates 3 residues ahead of where the CDR3 ends, so the germline J gene completes it. The gene calls are TRBV6-4 and TRBJ2-1; maybe TRBD2 (6 bases). V was trimmed by 6 bases and J by 6 bases, leaving 18 bases between them. CDR1 and CDR2 from the germline V gene are MRHNA and SNTAGT. The CDR3 totals 15 residues. Here the CDR3 reads CASSIRGTGFNEQFF. Partial CDR3 DNA: TGTGCCAGCAGCATAAGAGGGACTGGATTCAATGAG.